This T cell receptor (beta chain) was captured by sequencing in a study of T cell responses to AZD1222 COVID-19 vaccine. Overall study findings and caveats: After two AZD1222 doses, spike-specific TCR breadth and depth rose versus day 0. Repertoires were obtained solely post-peak T cell response. At study baseline, merely over 5 AZD1222 recipients were seropositive. The donors showed a predominance of white British ancestry and of females, with possible underestimation of clonal diversity.

This CDR3 comprises 15 residues. Looked up from germline, CDR1 is SGHAT and CDR2 is FQNNGV. The V gene lost 5 bases and the J gene lost 11 bases, with 22 bases spanning the gap. Sequencing was performed with immunoSEQ multiplex PCR; in TCRdb, only in-frame clones are kept and a portion is missing. The sample includes 90,000 to 120,000 clones, roughly 86% of them seen just once. Concerning this clone itself: Its antigen is unidentified.

The V gene is TRBV11-2, the J gene TRBJ1-3; D is possibly TRBD1 (5 bases). The material sequenced was peripheral blood, taken on day 0 of AZD1222 vaccination. The TCR comes from an adult in good health. The CDR3 loop reads CASSAQTGTVGPIYF. The CDR3 DNA follows: TGTGCCAGCAGCGCCCAGACCGGGACGGTTGGACCCATATATTTT.